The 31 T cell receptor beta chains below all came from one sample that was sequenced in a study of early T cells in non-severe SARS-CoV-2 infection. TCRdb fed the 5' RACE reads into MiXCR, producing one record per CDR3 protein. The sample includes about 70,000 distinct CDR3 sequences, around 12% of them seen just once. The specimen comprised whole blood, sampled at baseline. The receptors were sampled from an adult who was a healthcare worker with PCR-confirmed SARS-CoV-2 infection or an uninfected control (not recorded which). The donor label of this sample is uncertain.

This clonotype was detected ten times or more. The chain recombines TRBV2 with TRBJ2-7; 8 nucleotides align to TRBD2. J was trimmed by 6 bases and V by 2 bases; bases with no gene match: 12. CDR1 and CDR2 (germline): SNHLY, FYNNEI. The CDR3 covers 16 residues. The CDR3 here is CASSERGGGRQREQYF. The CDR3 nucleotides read TGTGCCAGCAGTGAAAGGGGCGGCGGGAGGCAGCGCGAGCAGTACTTC.

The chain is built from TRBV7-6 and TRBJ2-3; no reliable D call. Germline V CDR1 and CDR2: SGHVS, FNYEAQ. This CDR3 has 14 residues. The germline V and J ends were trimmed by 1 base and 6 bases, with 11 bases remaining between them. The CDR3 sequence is CASSLGRQLDTQYF. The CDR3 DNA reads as TGTGCCAGCAGCTTAGGTCGGCAGCTGGATACGCAGTATTTT.

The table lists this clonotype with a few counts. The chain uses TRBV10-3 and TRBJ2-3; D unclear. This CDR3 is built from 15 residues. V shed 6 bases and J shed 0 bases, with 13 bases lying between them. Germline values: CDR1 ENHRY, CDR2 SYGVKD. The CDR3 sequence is CAIREIASSTDTQYF. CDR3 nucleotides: TGTGCCATCAGGGAAATCGCTTCTAGCACAGATACGCAGTATTTT.

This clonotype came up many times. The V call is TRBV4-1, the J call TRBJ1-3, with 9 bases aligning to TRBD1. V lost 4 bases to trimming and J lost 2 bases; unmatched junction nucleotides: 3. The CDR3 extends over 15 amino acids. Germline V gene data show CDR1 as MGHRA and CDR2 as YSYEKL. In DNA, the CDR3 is TGCGCCAGCAGCCGGGGACAGGGCACTGGAAACACCATATATTTT. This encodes CASSRGQGTGNTIYF.

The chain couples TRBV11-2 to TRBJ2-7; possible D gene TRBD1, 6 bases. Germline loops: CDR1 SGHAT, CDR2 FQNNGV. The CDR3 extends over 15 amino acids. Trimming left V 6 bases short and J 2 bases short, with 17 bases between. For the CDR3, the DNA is TGTGCCAGCAGGCTAGGCTTCAGGGGACCCTACGAGCAGTACTTC. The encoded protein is CASRLGFRGPYEQYF.

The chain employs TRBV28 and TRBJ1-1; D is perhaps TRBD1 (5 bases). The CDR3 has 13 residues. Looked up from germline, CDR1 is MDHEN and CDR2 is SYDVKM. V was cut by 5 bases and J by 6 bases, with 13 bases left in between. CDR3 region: CASSTPGRAEAFF. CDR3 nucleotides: TGTGCCAGCAGTACCCCAGGGCGGGCTGAAGCTTTCTTT.

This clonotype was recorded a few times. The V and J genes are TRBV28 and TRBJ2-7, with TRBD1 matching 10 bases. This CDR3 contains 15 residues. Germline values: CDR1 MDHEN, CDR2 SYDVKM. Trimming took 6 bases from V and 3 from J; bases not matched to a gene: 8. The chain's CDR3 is CASRVSGQGSYEQYF. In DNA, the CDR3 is TGTGCCAGCAGGGTCTCGGGACAGGGGAGCTACGAGCAGTACTTC.

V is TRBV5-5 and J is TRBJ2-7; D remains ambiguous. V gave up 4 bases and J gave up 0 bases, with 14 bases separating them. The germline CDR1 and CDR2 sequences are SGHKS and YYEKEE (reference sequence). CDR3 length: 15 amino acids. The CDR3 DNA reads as TGTGCCAGCAGCCCCGCGTCCTCCAGCTCCTACGAGCAGTACTTC. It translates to CASSPASSSSYEQYF. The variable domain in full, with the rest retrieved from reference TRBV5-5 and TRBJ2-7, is DAGVTQSPTHLIKTRGQQVTLRCSPISGHKSVSWYQQVLGQGPQFIFQYYEKEERGRGNFPDRFSARQFPNYSSELNVNALLLGDSALYLCASSPASSSSYEQYFGPGTRLTVT.

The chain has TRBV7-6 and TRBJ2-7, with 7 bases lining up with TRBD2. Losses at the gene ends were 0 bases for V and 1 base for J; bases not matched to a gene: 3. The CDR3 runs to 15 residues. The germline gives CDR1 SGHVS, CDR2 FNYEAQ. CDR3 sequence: CASSLARGKSYEQYF. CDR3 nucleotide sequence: TGTGCCAGCAGCTTAGCGCGGGGGAAGTCCTACGAGCAGTACTTC.

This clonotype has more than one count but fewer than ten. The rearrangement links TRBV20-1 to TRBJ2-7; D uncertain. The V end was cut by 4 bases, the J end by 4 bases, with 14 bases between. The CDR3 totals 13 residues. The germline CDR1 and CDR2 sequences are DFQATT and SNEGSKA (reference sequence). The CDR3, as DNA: TGCAGTGCTACCGAGAGTAACTCTTACGAGCAGTACTTC. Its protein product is CSATESNSYEQYF.

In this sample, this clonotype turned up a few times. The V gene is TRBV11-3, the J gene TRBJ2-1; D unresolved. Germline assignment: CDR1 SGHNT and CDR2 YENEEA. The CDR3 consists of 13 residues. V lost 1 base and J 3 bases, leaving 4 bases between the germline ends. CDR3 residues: CASSLGIYNEQFF. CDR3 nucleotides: TGTGCCAGCAGCTTAGGGATCTACAATGAGCAGTTCTTC.

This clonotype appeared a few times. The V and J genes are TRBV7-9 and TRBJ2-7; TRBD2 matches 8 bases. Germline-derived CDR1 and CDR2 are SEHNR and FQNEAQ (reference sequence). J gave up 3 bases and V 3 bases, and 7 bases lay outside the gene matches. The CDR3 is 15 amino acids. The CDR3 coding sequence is TGTGCCAGCAGCTTGCGAGGCGGGGGGCGCTACGAGCAGTACTTC. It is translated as CASSLRGGGRYEQYF. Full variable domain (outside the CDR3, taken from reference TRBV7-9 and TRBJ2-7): DTGVSQNPRHKITKRGQNVTFRCDPISEHNRLYWYRQTLGQGPEFLTYFQNEAQLEKSRLLSDRFSAERPKGSFSTLEIQRTEQGDSAMYLCASSLRGGGRYEQYFGPGTRLTVT.

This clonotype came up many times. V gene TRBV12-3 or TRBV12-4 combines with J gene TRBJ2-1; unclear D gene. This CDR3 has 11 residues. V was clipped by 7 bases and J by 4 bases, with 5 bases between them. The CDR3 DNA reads TGTGCCAGCAAGCAATACAATGAGCAGTTCTTC. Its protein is CASKQYNEQFF.

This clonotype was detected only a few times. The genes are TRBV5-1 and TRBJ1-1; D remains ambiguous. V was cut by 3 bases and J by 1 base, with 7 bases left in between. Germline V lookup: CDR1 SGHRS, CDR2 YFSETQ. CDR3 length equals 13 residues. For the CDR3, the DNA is TGCGCCAGCAGCTCACAAACGAACACTGAAGCTTTCTTT. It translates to CASSSQTNTEAFF.

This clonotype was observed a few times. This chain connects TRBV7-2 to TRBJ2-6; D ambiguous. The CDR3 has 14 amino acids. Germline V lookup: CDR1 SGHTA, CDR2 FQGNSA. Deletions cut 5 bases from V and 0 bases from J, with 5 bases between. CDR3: CASSPVSGANVLTF. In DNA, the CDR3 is TGTGCCAGCAGCCCCGTCTCTGGGGCCAACGTCCTGACTTTC.

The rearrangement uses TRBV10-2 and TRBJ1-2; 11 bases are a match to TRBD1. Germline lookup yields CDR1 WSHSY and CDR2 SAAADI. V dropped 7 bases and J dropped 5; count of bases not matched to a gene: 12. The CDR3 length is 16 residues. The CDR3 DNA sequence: TGCGCCAGCACTGACGCGAGGACAGGGGGCGTTTATGGCTACACCTTC. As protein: CASTDARTGGVYGYTF.

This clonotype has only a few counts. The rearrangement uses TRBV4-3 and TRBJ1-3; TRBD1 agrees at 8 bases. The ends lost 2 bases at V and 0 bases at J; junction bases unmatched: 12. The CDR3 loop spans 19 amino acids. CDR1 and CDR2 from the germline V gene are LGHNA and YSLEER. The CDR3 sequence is CASSQHGGTGPFSGNTIYF. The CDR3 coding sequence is TGCGCCAGCAGCCAACACGGCGGGACAGGCCCATTCTCTGGAAACACCATATATTTT.

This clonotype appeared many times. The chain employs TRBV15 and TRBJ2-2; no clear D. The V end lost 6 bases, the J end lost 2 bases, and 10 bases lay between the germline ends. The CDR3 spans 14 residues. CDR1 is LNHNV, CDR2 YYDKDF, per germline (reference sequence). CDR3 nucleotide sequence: TGTGCCACCAGGCTTGACGGAAACACCGGGGAGCTGTTTTTT. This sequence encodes CATRLDGNTGELFF.

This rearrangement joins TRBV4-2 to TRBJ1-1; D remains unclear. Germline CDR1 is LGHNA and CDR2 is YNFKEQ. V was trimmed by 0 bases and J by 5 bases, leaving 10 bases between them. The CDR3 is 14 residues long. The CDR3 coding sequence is TGTGCCAGCAGCCAAGACTCGGGGAGGACTGAAGCTTTCTTT. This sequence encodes CASSQDSGRTEAFF.

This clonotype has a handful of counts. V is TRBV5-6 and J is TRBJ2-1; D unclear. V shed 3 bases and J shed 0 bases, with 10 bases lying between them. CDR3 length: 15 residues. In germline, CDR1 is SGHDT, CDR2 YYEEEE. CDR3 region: CASSYVPSSYNEQFF. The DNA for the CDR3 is TGTGCCAGCAGCTATGTACCGAGCTCCTACAATGAGCAGTTCTTC.

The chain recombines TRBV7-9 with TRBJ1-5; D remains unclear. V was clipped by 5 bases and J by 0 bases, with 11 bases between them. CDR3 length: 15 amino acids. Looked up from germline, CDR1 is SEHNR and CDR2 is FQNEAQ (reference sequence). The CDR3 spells CASSPGRYSNQPQHF. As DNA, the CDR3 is TGTGCCAGCAGCCCTGGGCGCTATAGCAATCAGCCCCAGCATTTT. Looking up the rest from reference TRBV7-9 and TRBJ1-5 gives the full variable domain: DTGVSQNPRHKITKRGQNVTFRCDPISEHNRLYWYRQTLGQGPEFLTYFQNEAQLEKSRLLSDRFSAERPKGSFSTLEIQRTEQGDSAMYLCASSPGRYSNQPQHFGDGTRLSIL.

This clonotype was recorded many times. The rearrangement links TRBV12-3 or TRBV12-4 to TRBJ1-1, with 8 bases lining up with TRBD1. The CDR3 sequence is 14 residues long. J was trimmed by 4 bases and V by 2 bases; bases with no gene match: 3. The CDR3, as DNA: TGTGCCAGCAGTTTACAGGACAGGGTCACTGAAGCTTTCTTT. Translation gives CASSLQDRVTEAFF.

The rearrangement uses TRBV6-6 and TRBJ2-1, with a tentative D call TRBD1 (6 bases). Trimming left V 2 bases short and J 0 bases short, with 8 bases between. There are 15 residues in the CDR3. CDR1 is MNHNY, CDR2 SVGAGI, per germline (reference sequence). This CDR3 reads CASSYGGPSYNEQFF. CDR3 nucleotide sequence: TGTGCCAGCAGTTACGGGGGCCCCTCCTACAATGAGCAGTTCTTC.

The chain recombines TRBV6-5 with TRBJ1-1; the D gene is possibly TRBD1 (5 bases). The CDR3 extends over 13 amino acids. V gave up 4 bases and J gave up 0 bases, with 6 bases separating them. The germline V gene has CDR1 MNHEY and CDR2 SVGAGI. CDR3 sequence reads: CASSLGVNTEAFF. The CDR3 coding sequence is TGTGCCAGCAGTTTAGGGGTGAACACTGAAGCTTTCTTT.

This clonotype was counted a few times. The CDR3 reads CASELRGGQETQYF. Written as DNA, the CDR3 is TGTGCCAGCGAACTTCGCGGGGGGCAAGAGACCCAGTACTTC. The V and J genes are TRBV12-3 or TRBV12-4 and TRBJ2-5; the match to TRBD2 covers 8 bases. This CDR3 contains 14 residues. Trimming removed 8 bases from V and 2 bases from J; junction bases left unmatched: 7.

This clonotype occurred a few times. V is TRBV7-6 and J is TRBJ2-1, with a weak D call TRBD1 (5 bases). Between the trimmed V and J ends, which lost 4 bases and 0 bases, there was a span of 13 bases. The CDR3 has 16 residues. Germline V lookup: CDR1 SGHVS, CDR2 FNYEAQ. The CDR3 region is CASSWKGPYSYNEQFF. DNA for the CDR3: TGTGCCAGCAGCTGGAAGGGGCCCTACTCCTACAATGAGCAGTTCTTC.

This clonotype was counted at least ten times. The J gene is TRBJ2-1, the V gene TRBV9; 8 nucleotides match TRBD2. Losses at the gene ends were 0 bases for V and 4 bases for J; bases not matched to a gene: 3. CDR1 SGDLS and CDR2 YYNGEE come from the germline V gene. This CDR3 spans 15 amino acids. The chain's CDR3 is CASSVDSGVYNEQFF. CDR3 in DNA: TGTGCCAGCAGCGTAGATAGCGGGGTATACAATGAGCAGTTCTTC.

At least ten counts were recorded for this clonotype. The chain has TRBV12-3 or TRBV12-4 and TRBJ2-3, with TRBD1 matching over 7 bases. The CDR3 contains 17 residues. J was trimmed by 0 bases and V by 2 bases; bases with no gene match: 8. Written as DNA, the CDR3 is TGTGCCAGCAGTTTACGGCTAGGGGGCCCTAGCACAGATACGCAGTATTTT. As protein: CASSLRLGGPSTDTQYF.

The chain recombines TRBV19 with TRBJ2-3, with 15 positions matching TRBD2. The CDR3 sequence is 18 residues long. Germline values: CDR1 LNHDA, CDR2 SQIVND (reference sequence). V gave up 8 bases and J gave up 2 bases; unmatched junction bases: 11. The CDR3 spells CASDPGTSGRFLTDTQYF. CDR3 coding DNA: TGTGCCAGTGACCCCGGGACTAGCGGGAGGTTCCTCACAGATACGCAGTATTTT.

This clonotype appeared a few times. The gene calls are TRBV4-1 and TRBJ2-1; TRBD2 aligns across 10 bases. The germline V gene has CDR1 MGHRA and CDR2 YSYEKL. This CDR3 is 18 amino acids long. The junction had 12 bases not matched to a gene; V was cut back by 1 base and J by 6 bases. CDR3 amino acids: CASSQGSLAGEVGNEQFF. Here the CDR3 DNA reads TGCGCCAGCAGCCAAGGGTCCCTAGCGGGGGAGGTTGGCAATGAGCAGTTCTTC.

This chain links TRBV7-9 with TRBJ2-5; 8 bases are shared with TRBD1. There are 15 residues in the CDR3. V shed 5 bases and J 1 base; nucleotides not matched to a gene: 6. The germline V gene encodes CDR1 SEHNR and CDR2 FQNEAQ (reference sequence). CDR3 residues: CASSDAGQVQETQYF. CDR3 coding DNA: TGTGCCAGCAGCGATGCGGGACAGGTCCAAGAGACCCAGTACTTC.